These 23 T cell receptor beta chains were all obtained from the same sample, sequenced in a study of T-cell memory formation after mild COVID-19. Each CDR3 protein is one row after TCRdb ran MiXCR on the 5' RACE reads. Among 400,000 or so distinct CDR3 sequences listed, around 19% were seen once. Sequencing was carried out using PBMCs or a T cell subset sorted from them (not recorded which). The receptors come from an adult woman who had mild COVID-19 (a few samples of this study predate the infection). Cell type and time point are not known.

This chain uses TRBV5-4 with TRBJ2-5; D gene uncertain. The CDR3 extends over 11 amino acids. Deletions cut 4 bases from V and 5 bases from J, with 6 bases between. Germline-derived CDR1 and CDR2 are SGHNT and YYREEE (reference sequence). The CDR3 DNA reads as TGTGCCAGCAGCGGGATGGAGACCCAGTACTTC. It is translated as CASSGMETQYF.

This clonotype appeared a few times. The chain combines TRBV12-3 or TRBV12-4 with TRBJ2-2, with TRBD2 identical over 13 bases. The CDR3 has 18 amino acids. The junction had 2 bases not matched to a gene; V was cut back by 1 base and J by 0 bases. Written as DNA, the CDR3 is TGTGCCAGCAGTTTAGGACTAGCGGGGGGCTCGAACACCGGGGAGCTGTTTTTT. This sequence encodes CASSLGLAGGSNTGELFF.

This clonotype was found a few times. The CDR3 nucleotides read TGCGCCAGCAGCGCCACTACAGGACACTCTGGAAACACCATATATTTT. It codes for CASSATTGHSGNTIYF. The J gene is TRBJ1-3, the V gene TRBV5-1; TRBD1 might be the D (5 bases). The CDR3 totals 16 residues. Trimming removed 4 bases at V and 0 bases at J, with 14 bases between. The germline CDR1 and CDR2 sequences are SGHRS and YFSETQ.

The chain has TRBV20-1 and TRBJ2-2; D is uncertain. The CDR3 spans 13 residues. In germline, CDR1 is DFQATT, CDR2 SNEGSKA (reference sequence). Trimming shortened V by 5 bases and J by 1 base, and 8 bases separated the two germline ends. In DNA form, the CDR3 reads TGCAGTGCTCCGGACGGGAACACCGGGGAGCTGTTTTTT. It specifies CSAPDGNTGELFF.

The J gene is TRBJ1-4, the V gene TRBV18, with D possibly TRBD1 on 5 matching bases. CDR1 and CDR2 from the germline V gene are KGHSH and LQKENI. This CDR3 contains 15 residues. Trimming pared 6 bases from V and 5 bases from J, leaving 16 bases between. The CDR3 protein is CASSRQGFENEKLFF. The CDR3 DNA reads as TGTGCCAGCTCGCGGCAGGGATTTGAGAATGAAAAACTGTTTTTT.

This clonotype turned up a few times. V usage is TRBV5-1 and J usage is TRBJ2-1; D unresolved. The CDR3 contains 14 residues. Germline V gene data show CDR1 as SGHRS and CDR2 as YFSETQ. Trimming removed 6 bases from V and 2 bases from J, with 12 bases in between. CDR3 amino acids: CASIGPPPYNEQFF. The CDR3 coding sequence is TGCGCCAGCATTGGGCCACCTCCCTACAATGAGCAGTTCTTC.

The gene calls are TRBV4-2 and TRBJ2-2; TRBD2 matches 7 bases. V shed 5 bases, J shed 6 bases, and the junction held 12 bases outside the gene matches. The length of the CDR3 is 16 residues. CDR1 and CDR2 (germline): LGHNA, YNFKEQ. The CDR3 nucleotides read TGTGCCAGCAGCTCCCTAGCTGCGGGAGAGGCCGGGGAGCTGTTTTTT. Translating gives CASSSLAAGEAGELFF.

This clonotype has a handful of counts. The rearrangement uses TRBV12-3 or TRBV12-4 and TRBJ2-4, with 7 nucleotides matching TRBD1. V trimming: 2 bases; J trimming: 0 bases; junction bases outside the gene matches: 10. The CDR3 covers 18 residues. The CDR3 nucleotides read TGTGCCAGCAGTTTATACAGGGGTACCTATGGAGCCAAAAACATTCAGTACTTC. Residues: CASSLYRGTYGAKNIQYF.

This clonotype has a handful of counts. The chain combines TRBV29-1 with TRBJ2-7; 7 positions agree with TRBD1. V shed 3 bases, J shed 3 bases, and the junction held 5 bases outside the gene matches. The CDR3 has 13 residues. Germline lookup yields CDR1 SQVTM and CDR2 ANQGSEA. CDR3 DNA sequence: TGCAGCGTTGAGGAGACAGGGCGCTACGAGCAGTACTTC. This translates into CSVEETGRYEQYF.

This clonotype was detected a few times. The rearrangement links TRBV7-9 to TRBJ1-3; TRBD1 matches at 9 bases. Germline lookup yields CDR1 SEHNR and CDR2 FQNEAQ (reference sequence). This CDR3 has 14 amino acids. V lost 5 bases, J lost 4 bases, and 3 bases stayed unmatched. CDR3 protein: CASSPTGGGNTIYF. The CDR3 DNA sequence: TGTGCCAGCAGCCCGACAGGGGGAGGAAACACCATATATTTT.

This rearrangement joins TRBV2 to TRBJ2-3; D perhaps matches TRBD1 (7 bases). The CDR3 totals 16 residues. Per germline, CDR1 SNHLY and CDR2 FYNNEI. V was shortened by 2 bases and J by 1 base, with 13 bases between the two germline ends. The CDR3 loop reads CASSERGDRGTDTQYF. The CDR3 DNA reads as TGTGCCAGCAGTGAAAGGGGGGACAGAGGCACAGATACGCAGTATTTT.

V and J are TRBV2 and TRBJ1-6; 7 nucleotides line up with TRBD1. The V gene end was trimmed by 6 bases and the J gene end by 3 bases; junction bases not matched to a gene: 2. Germline values: CDR1 SNHLY, CDR2 FYNNEI. This CDR3 is built from 14 residues. The chain's CDR3 is CASSTGVYNSPLHF. The CDR3 coding sequence is TGTGCCAGCAGCACAGGGGTCTATAATTCACCCCTCCACTTT.

The genes are TRBV7-9 and TRBJ2-1; 8 bases line up with TRBD2. After removal of 7 bases from V and 0 bases from J, the junction contained 8 bases not matched to a gene. CDR1 is SEHNR and CDR2 is FQNEAQ in the germline V gene (reference sequence). The CDR3 contains 16 residues. CDR3: CASIGGEGGSYNEQFF. CDR3 nucleotides: TGTGCCAGCATCGGGGGGGAGGGTGGCTCCTACAATGAGCAGTTCTTC. Supplemented by reference TRBV7-9 and TRBJ2-1, the full variable domain reads DTGVSQNPRHKITKRGQNVTFRCDPISEHNRLYWYRQTLGQGPEFLTYFQNEAQLEKSRLLSDRFSAERPKGSFSTLEIQRTEQGDSAMYLCASIGGEGGSYNEQFFGPGTRLTVL.

This clonotype came up many times. The rearrangement joins TRBV18 to TRBJ2-7; a possible D gene is TRBD2 (5 bases). V was cut by 0 bases and J by 3 bases, with 6 bases left in between. The CDR3 runs 13 residues. Germline V lookup: CDR1 KGHSH, CDR2 LQKENI. The CDR3, as DNA: TGTGCCAGCTCACCACCAGGAGGCTACGAGCAGTACTTC. Amino acid sequence: CASSPPGGYEQYF. The full variable domain, its missing parts supplied by reference TRBV18 and TRBJ2-7, is NAGVMQNPRHLVRRRGQEARLRCSPMKGHSHVYWYRQLPEEGLKFMVYLQKENIIDESGMPKERFSAEFPKEGPSILRIQQVVRGDSAAYFCASSPPGGYEQYFGPGTRLTVT.

The chain employs TRBV7-9 and TRBJ2-2; D uncertain. CDR1 is SEHNR and CDR2 is FQNEAQ in the germline V gene (reference sequence). The CDR3 loop spans 9 amino acids. V was shortened by 7 bases and J by 6 bases, with 0 bases between the two germline ends. The CDR3 region is CASTGELFF. The CDR3 bases are TGTGCCAGCACCGGGGAGCTGTTTTTT.

This chain connects TRBV2 to TRBJ2-2, with a weak D call TRBD1 (6 bases). Between the trimmed V and J ends, which lost 5 bases and 7 bases, there was a span of 20 bases. CDR1 SNHLY and CDR2 FYNNEI come from the germline V gene. This CDR3 region has 16 residues. The CDR3 is CASSTPQGRVGGELFF. Here the CDR3 DNA reads TGTGCCAGCAGTACCCCACAGGGAAGAGTTGGCGGGGAGCTGTTTTTT.

This sequence joins TRBV7-9 and TRBJ1-2; D remains unclear. The CDR3 runs to 14 residues. The V and J ends lost 4 bases and 2 bases respectively, with 11 bases between them. CDR1 and CDR2 (germline): SEHNR, FQNEAQ (reference sequence). The CDR3: CASSSEVGNYGYTF. The DNA for the CDR3 is TGTGCCAGCAGCTCGGAGGTGGGGAACTATGGCTACACCTTC.

V usage is TRBV12-3 or TRBV12-4 and J usage is TRBJ1-6; D gene unclear. This CDR3 is 13 amino acids long. Deletions cut 3 bases from V and 7 bases from J, with 7 bases between. In nucleotides, the CDR3 is TGTGCCAGCAGTTTTACACCCAATTCACCCCTCCACTTT. It codes for CASSFTPNSPLHF.

This clonotype was seen only a few times. This chain connects TRBV29-1 to TRBJ2-3; D unclear. V was clipped by 7 bases and J by 0 bases, with 8 bases between them. The CDR3 extends over 12 amino acids. The germline V gene has CDR1 SQVTM and CDR2 ANQGSEA. The DNA for the CDR3 is TGCAGCGCATTCTCTAGCACAGATACGCAGTATTTT. This translates into CSAFSSTDTQYF.

V gene TRBV19 combines with J gene TRBJ1-1; the D gene is possibly TRBD1 (6 bases). Deletions cut 9 bases from V and 5 bases from J, with 10 bases between. Germline CDR1 is LNHDA and CDR2 is SQIVND (reference sequence). This CDR3 is 11 amino acids long. The CDR3 spells CASVRGTEAFF. CDR3 sequence (DNA): TGTGCCAGCGTTAGGGGGACTGAAGCTTTCTTT. The entire variable domain, with the rest obtained from reference TRBV19 and TRBJ1-1, is as follows: DGGITQSPKYLFRKEGQNVTLSCEQNLNHDAMYWYRQDPGQGLRLIYYSQIVNDFQKGDIAEGYSVSREKKESFPLTVTSAQKNPTAFYLCASVRGTEAFFGQGTRLTVV.

This chain connects TRBV20-1 to TRBJ2-1; possibly TRBD1 for D (6 bases). This CDR3 spans 14 amino acids. Germline V CDR1 and CDR2: DFQATT, SNEGSKA (reference sequence). Trimming stripped 3 bases from V and 4 bases from J, with 13 bases between. In nucleotides, the CDR3 is TGCAGTGCTAGTCTGGACAGCCTTTACAATGAGCAGTTCTTC. The encoded protein is CSASLDSLYNEQFF.

CDR3 bases: TGTGCCAGCAGCCCCAGTGCAGGGGTTCGCGAGCAGTACTTC. Protein sequence: CASSPSAGVREQYF. The gene calls are TRBV3-1 and TRBJ2-7, with D perhaps matching TRBD1 (6 bases). The CDR3 runs to 14 residues. The germline gives CDR1 LGHDT, CDR2 YNNKEL (reference sequence). The V gene lost 4 bases and the J gene lost 6 bases, with 16 bases spanning the gap.

CDR3 region: CASSPRFQEKLFF. CDR3 nucleotide sequence: TGTGCCAGCAGCCCTAGGTTTCAGGAAAAACTGTTTTTT. The rearrangement links TRBV7-8 to TRBJ1-4; D not certain. The germline V and J ends were trimmed by 5 bases and 8 bases, with 12 bases remaining between them. Germline V gene lookup returns CDR1 SGHVS and CDR2 FQNEAQ. The CDR3 is made up of 13 amino acids.